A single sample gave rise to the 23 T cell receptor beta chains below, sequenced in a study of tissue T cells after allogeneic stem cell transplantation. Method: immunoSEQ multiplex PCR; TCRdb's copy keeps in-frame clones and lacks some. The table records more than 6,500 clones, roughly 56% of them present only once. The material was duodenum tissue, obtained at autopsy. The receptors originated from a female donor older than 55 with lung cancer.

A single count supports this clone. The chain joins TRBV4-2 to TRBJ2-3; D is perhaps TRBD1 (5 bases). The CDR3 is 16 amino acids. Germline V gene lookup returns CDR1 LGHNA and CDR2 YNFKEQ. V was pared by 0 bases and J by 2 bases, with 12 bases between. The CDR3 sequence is CASSQDARVNTDTQYF. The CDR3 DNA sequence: TGTGCCAGCAGCCAAGATGCCAGGGTAAACACAGATACGCAGTATTTT.

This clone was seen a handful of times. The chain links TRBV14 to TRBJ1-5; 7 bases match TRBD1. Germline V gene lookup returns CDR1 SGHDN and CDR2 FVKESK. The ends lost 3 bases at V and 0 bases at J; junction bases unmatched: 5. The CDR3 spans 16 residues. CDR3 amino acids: CASSHPTGYSNQPQHF. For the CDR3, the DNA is TGTGCCAGCAGCCACCCGACAGGGTATAGCAATCAGCCCCAGCATTTT. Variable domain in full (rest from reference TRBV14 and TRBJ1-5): EAGVTQFPSHSVIEKGQTVTLRCDPISGHDNLYWYRRVMGKEIKFLLHFVKESKQDESGMPNNRFLAERTGGTYSTLKVQPAELEDSGVYFCASSHPTGYSNQPQHFGDGTRLSIL.

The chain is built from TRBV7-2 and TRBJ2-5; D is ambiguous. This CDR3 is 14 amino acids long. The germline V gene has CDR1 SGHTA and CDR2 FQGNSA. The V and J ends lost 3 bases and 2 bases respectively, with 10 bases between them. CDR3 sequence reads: CASSFRARQETQYF. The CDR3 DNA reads TGTGCCAGCAGCTTTCGTGCGAGACAAGAGACCCAGTACTTC.

This CDR3 reads CASSSSGSIHEQYF. The CDR3 DNA sequence: TGTGCCAGTAGTAGTAGCGGGAGTATTCACGAGCAGTACTTC. The chain uses TRBV19 and TRBJ2-7, with 9 bases that match TRBD2. Germline V lookup: CDR1 LNHDA, CDR2 SQIVND (reference sequence). The CDR3 loop spans 14 amino acids. After removal of 4 bases from V and 5 bases from J, the junction contained 6 bases not matched to a gene.

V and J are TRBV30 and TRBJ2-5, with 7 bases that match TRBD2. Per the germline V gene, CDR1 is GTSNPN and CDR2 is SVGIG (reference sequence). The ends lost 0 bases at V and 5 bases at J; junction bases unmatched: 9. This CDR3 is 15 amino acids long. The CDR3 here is CAWSVTGRQSETQYF. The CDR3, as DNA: TGTGCCTGGAGTGTAACCGGGAGGCAATCGGAGACCCAGTACTTC.

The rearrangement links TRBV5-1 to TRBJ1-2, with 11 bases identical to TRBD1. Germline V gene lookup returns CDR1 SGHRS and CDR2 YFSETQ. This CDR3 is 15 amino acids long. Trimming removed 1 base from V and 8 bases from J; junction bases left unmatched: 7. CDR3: CASSLWTGGLGGYTF. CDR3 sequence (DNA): TGCGCCAGCAGCTTGTGGACAGGGGGCTTGGGCGGCTACACCTTC.

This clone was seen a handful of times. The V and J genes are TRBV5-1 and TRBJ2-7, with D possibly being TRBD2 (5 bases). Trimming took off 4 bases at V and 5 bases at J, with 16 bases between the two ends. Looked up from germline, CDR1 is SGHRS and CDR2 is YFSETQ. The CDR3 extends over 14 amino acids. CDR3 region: CASSLGEMRDEQYF. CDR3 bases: TGCGCCAGCAGCCTGGGAGAGATGAGGGACGAGCAGTACTTC. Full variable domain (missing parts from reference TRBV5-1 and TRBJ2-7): KAGVTQTPRYLIKTRGQQVTLSCSPISGHRSVSWYQQTPGQGLQFLFEYFSETQRNKGNFPGRFSGRQFSNSRSEMNVSTLELGDSALYLCASSLGEMRDEQYFGPGTRLTVT.

The CDR3 sequence is CASSLSGGDWKGGTQYF. For the CDR3, the DNA is TGTGCCAGCAGCTTAAGTGGTGGGGACTGGAAAGGAGGTACGCAGTATTTT. The rearrangement joins TRBV7-2 to TRBJ2-3, with D perhaps matching TRBD2 (6 bases). The germline CDR1 and CDR2 sequences are SGHTA and FQGNSA. V lost 2 bases and J 8 bases, leaving 23 bases between the germline ends. The CDR3 length is 17 residues.

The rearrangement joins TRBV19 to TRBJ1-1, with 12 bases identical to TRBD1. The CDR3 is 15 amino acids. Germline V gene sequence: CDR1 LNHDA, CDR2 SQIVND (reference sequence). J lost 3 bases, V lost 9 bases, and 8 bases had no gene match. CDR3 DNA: TGTGCCAGCCGGGACAGGGGGCCGTCGGACACTGAAGCTTTCTTT. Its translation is CASRDRGPSDTEAFF.

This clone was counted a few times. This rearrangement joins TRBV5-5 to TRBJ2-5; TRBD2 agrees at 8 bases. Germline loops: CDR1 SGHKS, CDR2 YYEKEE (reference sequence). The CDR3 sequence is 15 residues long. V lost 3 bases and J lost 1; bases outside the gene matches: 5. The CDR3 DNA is TGTGCCAGCAGCTCGCGGGGGGTTGCCCAAGAGACCCAGTACTTC. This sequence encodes CASSSRGVAQETQYF.

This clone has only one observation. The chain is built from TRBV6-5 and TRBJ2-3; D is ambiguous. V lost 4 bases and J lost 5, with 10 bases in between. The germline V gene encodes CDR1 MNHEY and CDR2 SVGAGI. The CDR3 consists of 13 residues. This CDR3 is CASSFSVGDTQYF. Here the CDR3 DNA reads TGTGCCAGCAGTTTCTCAGTGGGAGATACGCAGTATTTT.

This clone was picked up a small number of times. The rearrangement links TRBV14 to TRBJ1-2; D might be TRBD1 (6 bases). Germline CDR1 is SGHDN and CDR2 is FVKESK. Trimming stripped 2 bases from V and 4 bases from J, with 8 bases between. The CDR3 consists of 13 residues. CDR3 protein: CASSQQGIYGYTF. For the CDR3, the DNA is TGTGCCAGCAGCCAACAGGGGATCTATGGCTACACCTTC.

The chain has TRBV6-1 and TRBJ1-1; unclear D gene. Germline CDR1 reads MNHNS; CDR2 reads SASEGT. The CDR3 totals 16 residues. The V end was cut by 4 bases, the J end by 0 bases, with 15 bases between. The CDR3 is CASSGKIPTMNTEAFF. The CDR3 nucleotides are TGTGCCAGCAGTGGGAAGATCCCCACAATGAACACTGAAGCTTTCTTT.

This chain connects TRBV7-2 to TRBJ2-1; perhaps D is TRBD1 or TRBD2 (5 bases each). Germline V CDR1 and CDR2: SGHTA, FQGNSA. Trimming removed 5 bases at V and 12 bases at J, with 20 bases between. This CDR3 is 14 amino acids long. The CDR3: CASSAPRGDLGQFF. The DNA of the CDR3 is TGTGCCAGCAGCGCTCCGCGAGGGGACCTCGGGCAGTTCTTC.

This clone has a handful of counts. The CDR3 DNA sequence: TGTGCCAGCTCACCACGGGCAGGGGTCAACACTGAAGCTTTCTTT. Translating gives CASSPRAGVNTEAFF. The chain recombines TRBV18 with TRBJ1-1, with D tentatively TRBD1 (6 bases). This CDR3 has 15 amino acids. Germline CDR1 is KGHSH and CDR2 is LQKENI. The V gene lost 1 base and the J gene lost 2 bases, with 11 bases spanning the gap.

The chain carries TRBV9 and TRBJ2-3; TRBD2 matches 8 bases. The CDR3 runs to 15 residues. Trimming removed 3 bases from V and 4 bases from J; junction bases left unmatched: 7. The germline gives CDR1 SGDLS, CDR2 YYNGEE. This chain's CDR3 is CASSDQAGVPDTQYF. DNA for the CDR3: TGTGCCAGCAGCGATCAAGCGGGAGTACCAGATACGCAGTATTTT.

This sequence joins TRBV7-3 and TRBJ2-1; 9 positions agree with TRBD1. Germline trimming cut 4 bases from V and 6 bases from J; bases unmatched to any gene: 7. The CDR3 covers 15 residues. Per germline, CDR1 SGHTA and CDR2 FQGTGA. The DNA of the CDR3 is TGTGCCAGCAGCTCCGGGACAGGGACGGGCAATGAGCAGTTCTTC. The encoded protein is CASSSGTGTGNEQFF. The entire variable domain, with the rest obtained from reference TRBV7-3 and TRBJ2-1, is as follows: GAGVSQTPSNKVTEKGKYVELRCDPISGHTALYWYRQSLGQGPEFLIYFQGTGAADDSGLPNDRFFAVRPEGSVSTLKIQRTERGDSAVYLCASSSGTGTGNEQFFGPGTRLTVL.

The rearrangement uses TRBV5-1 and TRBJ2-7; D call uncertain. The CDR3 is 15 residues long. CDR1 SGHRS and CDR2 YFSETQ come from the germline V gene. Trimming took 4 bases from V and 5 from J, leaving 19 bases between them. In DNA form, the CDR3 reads TGCGCCAGCAGCATGAGACCCGAGTCCCGGGACGAGCAGTACTTC. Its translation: CASSMRPESRDEQYF.

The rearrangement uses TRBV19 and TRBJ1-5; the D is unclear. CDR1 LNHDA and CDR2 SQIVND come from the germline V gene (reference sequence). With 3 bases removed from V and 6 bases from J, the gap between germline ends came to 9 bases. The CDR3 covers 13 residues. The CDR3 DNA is TGTGCCAGTAGTATCGGTTTGGTTCAGCCCCAGCATTTT. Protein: CASSIGLVQPQHF.

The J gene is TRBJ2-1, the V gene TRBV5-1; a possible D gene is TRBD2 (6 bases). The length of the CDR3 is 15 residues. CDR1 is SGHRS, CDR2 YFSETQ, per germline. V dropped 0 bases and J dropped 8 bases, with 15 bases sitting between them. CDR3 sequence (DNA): TGCGCCAGCAGCTTGGAGGGACTGACGGGGTATGAGCAGTTCTTC. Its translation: CASSLEGLTGYEQFF.

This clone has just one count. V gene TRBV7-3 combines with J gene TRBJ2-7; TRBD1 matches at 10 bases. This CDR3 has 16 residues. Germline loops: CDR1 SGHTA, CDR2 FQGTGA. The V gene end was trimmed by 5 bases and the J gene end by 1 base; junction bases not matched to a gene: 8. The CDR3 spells CASSVRAGQGSYEQYF. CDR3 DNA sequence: TGTGCCAGCAGCGTCCGTGCGGGACAGGGGTCCTACGAGCAGTACTTC.

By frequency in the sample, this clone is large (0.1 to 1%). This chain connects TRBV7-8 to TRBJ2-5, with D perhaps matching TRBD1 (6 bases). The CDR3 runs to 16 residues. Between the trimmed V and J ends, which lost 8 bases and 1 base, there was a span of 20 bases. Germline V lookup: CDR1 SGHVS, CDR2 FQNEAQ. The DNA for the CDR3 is TGTGCCAGCGGGAATGGACAGCCCCGAGGCCAAGAGACCCAGTACTTC. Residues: CASGNGQPRGQETQYF.

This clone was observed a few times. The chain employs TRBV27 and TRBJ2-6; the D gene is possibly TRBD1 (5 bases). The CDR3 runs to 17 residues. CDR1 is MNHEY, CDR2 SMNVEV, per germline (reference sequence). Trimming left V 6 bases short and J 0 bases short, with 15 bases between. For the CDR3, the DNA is TGTGCCAGCAGCCAGGGCAGCTGGAGCTCTGGGGCCAACGTCCTGACTTTC. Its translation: CASSQGSWSSGANVLTF.